This is a list of T cell receptor beta chains from one sample in a study of blood T cell repertoires in COVID-19. Sequencing was performed with immunoSEQ multiplex PCR; in TCRdb, only in-frame clones are kept and a portion is missing. The sample yields over 150,000 clones, roughly 85% seen once. Sequences were obtained from peripheral blood. The receptors stem from a woman over 75 with acute or convalescent COVID-19. Each CDR3 is given with its conserved first and last residue. A D gene is named only where the DNA matches it firmly. A clone size is listed for some rows: how often the clone was seen (once, few, many), or a class if it is expanded.

>TRBJ2-5|.|few|TRBV12-3/TRBV12-4
CASTGDSKKTQYF
TGTGCCAGCACCGGAGACAGTAAGAAGACCCAGTACTTC
>TRBJ2-7|.|.|TRBV7-2
CASSTQSGTQSYEQYF
TGTGCCAGCAGCACCCAATCCGGGACTCAATCCTACGAGCAGTACTTC
>TRBJ1-1|TRBD1|few|TRBV5-1
CASSHETGRAEAFF
TGCGCCAGCAGTCACGAGACAGGGCGGGCTGAAGCTTTCTTT
>TRBJ2-1|TRBD2|.|TRBV4-2
CASSPGLAGGLSSYNEQFF
TGTGCCAGCAGCCCGGGACTAGCGGGGGGACTTTCCTCCTACAATGAGCAGTTCTTC
>TRBJ1-6|.|.|TRBV6-5
CASSPPGGGGSPLHF
TGTGCCAGCAGTCCCCCGGGGGGGGGTGGGTCACCCCTCCACTTT
>TRBJ1-1|TRBD1|.|TRBV5-5
CASSESSWRDRVSAFF
TGTGCCAGCAGCGAAAGTTCATGGAGGGACAGGGTATCAGCTTTCTTT
>TRBJ2-5|TRBD1|.|TRBV4-3
CASSQVGGQGQETQYF
TGCGCCAGCAGCCAAGTAGGCGGACAGGGACAAGAGACCCAGTACTTC
>TRBJ2-7|TRBD1|once|TRBV5-1
CASSVGTGYEQYF
TGCGCCAGCAGCGTTGGGACAGGCTACGAGCAGTACTTC
>TRBJ1-4|.|.|TRBV6-5
CASSPMGLGHEKLFF
TGTGCCAGCAGCCCAATGGGTTTGGGGCATGAAAAACTGTTTTTT
>TRBJ1-5|.|once|TRBV10-3
CAISESIVLTMGGQPQHF
TGTGCCATCAGTGAGTCGATAGTCCTGACTATGGGGGGTCAGCCCCAGCATTTT
>TRBJ1-5|.|.|TRBV10-3
CAISAGGSNQPQHF
TGTGCCATCAGTGCTGGGGGCAGCAATCAGCCCCAGCATTTT
>TRBJ2-2|TRBD2|.|TRBV7-6
CASSLRLAGTSGELFF
TGTGCCAGCAGCCTGCGACTAGCGGGAACATCCGGGGAGCTGTTTTTT
>TRBJ1-5|.|few|TRBV4-1
CASSQDGATGKPQHF
TGCGCCAGCAGCCAAGATGGAGCCACAGGGAAGCCCCAGCATTTT